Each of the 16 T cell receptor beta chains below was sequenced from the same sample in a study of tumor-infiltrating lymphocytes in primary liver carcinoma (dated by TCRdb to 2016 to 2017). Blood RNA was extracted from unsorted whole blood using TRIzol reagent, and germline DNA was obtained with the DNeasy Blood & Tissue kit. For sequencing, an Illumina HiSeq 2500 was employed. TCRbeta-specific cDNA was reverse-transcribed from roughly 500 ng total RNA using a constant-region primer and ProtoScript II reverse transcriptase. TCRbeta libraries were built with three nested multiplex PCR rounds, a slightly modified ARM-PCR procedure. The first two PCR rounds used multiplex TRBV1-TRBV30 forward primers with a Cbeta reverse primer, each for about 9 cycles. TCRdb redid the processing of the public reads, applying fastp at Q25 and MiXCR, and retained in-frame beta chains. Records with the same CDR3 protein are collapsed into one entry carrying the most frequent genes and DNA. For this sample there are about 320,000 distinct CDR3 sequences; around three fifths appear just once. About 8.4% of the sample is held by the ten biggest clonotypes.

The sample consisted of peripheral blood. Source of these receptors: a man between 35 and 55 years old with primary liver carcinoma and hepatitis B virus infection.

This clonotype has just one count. The CDR3 sequence is CASGLSYGVETFF. Written as DNA, the CDR3 is TGTGCCAGCGGCCTATCATACGGGGTGGAAACTTTCTTT. V gene TRBV11-2 combines with J gene TRBJ1-1; D not certain. Germline CDR1 SGHAT, CDR2 FQNNGV. V was cut by 8 bases and J by 12 bases, with 22 bases left in between. The CDR3 covers 13 residues.

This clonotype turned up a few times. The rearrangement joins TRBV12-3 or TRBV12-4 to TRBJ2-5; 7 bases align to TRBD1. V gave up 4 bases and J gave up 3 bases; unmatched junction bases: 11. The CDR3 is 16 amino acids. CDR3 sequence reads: CASSSRSGTGEETQYF. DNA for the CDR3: TGTGCCAGCAGTTCCAGGTCCGGTACAGGGGAAGAGACCCAGTACTTC.

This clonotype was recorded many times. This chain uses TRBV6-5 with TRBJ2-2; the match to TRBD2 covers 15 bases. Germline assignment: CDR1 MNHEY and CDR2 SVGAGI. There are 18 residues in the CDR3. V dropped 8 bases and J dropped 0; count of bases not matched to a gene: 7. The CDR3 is CASALGTSGRTNTGELFF. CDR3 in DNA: TGTGCCAGCGCCCTAGGGACTAGCGGGAGGACGAACACCGGGGAGCTGTTTTTT.

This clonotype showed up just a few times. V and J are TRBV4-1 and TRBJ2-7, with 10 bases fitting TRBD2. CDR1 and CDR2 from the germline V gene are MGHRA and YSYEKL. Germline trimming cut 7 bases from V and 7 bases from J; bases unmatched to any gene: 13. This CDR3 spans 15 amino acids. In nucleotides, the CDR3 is TGCGCCAGCAACCCACAAGCGGGAGGGCCGCAAGAGCAGTACTTC. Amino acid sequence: CASNPQAGGPQEQYF.

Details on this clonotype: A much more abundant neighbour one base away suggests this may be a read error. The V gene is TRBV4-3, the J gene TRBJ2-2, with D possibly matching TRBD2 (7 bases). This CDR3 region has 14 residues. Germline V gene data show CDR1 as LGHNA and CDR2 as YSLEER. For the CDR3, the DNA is TGCGCCATCAGCCAAGGCGGGGGCGACGGGGAGCTGTTTTTT. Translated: CAISQGGGDGELFF.

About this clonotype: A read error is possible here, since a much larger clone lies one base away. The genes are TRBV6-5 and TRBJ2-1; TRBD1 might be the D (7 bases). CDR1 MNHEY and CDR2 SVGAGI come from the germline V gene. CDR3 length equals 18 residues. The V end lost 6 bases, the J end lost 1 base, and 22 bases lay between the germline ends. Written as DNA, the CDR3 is TGTGCCAGCAGCCCCAGGGGGGCAGTGGACTTATCCTACAATGAGCAGTTCTTC. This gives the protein CASSPRGAVDLSYNEQFF.

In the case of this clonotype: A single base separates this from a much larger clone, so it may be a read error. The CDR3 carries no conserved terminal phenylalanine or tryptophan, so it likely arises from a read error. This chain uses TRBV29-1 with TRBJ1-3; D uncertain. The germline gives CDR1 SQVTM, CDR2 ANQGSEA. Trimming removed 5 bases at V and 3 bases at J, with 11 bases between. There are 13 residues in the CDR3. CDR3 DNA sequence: TGCAGCGTTTGGGAGGGTGGTGGAAACACCATATATTGT. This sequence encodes CSVWEGGGNTIYC.

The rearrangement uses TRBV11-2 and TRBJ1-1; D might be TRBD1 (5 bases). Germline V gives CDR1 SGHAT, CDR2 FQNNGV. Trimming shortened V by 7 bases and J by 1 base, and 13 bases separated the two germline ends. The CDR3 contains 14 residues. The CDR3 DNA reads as TGTGCCAGCATGAGGCAGGGAGAGAACACTGAAGCTTTCTTT. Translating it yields CASMRQGENTEAFF. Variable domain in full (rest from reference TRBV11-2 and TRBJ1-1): EAGVAQSPRYKIIEKRQSVAFWCNPISGHATLYWYQQILGQGPKLLIQFQNNGVVDDSQLPKDRFSAERLKGVDSTLKIQPAKLEDSAVYLCASMRQGENTEAFFGQGTRLTVV.

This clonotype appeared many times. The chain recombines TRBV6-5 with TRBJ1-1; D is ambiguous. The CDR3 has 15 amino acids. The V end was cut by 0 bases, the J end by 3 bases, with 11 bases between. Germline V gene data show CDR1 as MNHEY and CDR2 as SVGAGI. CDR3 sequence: CASSYSSIPDTEAFF. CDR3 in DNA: TGTGCCAGCAGTTACTCGAGTATACCGGACACTGAAGCTTTCTTT.

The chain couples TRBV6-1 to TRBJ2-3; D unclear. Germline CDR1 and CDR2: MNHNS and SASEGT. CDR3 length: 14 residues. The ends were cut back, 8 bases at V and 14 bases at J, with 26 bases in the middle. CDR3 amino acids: CASVGLIRTDARYF. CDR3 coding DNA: TGTGCCAGCGTAGGCCTAATCCGCACAGATGCGCGGTATTTT.

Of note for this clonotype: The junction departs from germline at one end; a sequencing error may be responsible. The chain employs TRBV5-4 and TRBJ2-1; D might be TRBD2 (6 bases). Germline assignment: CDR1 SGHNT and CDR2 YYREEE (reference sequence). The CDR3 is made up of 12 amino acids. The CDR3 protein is CGSSLGGNVQFF. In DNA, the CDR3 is TGTGGCAGCAGCTTGGGCGGGAATGTGCAGTTCTTC.

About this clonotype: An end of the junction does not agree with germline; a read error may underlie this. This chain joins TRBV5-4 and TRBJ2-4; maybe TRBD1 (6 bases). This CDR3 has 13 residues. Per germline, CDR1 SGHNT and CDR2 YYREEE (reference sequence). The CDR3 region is CARSSGQRDIQYF. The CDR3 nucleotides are TGTGCCAGGAGCTCCGGACAGAGGGACATACAGTACTTC. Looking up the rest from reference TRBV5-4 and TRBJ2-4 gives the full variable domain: ETGVTQSPTHLIKTRGQQVTLRCSSQSGHNTVSWYQQALGQGPQFIFQYYREEENGRGNFPPRFSGLQFPNYSSELNVNALELDDSALYLCARSSGQRDIQYFGAGTRLSVL.

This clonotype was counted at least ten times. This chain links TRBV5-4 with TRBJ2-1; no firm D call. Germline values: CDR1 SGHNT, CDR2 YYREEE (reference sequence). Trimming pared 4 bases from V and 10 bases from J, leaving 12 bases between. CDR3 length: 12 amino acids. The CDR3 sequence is CASSQGPEEQFF. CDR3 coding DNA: TGTGCCAGCAGCCAAGGTCCCGAGGAGCAGTTCTTC.

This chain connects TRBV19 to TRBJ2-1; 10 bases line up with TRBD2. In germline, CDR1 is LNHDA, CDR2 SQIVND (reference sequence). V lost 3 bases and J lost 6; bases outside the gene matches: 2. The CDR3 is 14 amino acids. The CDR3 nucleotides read TGTGCCAGTAGTATGAGCGGGAGGGCCAATGAGCAGTTCTTC. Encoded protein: CASSMSGRANEQFF.

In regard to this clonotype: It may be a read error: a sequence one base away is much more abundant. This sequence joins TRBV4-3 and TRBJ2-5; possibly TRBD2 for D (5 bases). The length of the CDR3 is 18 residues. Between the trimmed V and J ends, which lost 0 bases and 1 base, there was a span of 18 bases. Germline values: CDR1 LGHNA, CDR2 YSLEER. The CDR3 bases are TGCGCCAGCAGCCAAGAGGCCCCTAGCTGGAGTGGCCAAGAGACCCAGTACTTC. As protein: CASSQEAPSWSGQETQYF.

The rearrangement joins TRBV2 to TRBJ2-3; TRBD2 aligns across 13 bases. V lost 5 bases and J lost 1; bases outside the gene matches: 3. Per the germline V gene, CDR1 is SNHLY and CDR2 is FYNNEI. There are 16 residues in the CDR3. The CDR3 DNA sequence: TGTGCCAGCAGTCGACTAGCGGGAGGCGGCACAGATACGCAGTATTTT. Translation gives CASSRLAGGGTDTQYF.